This T cell receptor (beta chain) was profiled in a study of patients and donors after allogeneic stem cell transplantation. V was pared by 1 base and J by 6 bases, with 10 bases between. Germline values: CDR1 SGHTA, CDR2 FQGNSA. This CDR3 is built from 15 residues. MiXCR, applied by TCRdb to the RT-PCR reads, yields one record per CDR3 protein. The sample consists of fewer than 180,000 distinct CDR3 sequences, roughly 35% of them appearing once. The TCR comes from a human donor who was either an allogeneic HSCT recipient or a stem cell or donor lymphocyte infusion donor (not recorded which). It is not recorded whose cells these are; they may come from a transplant donor. V gene TRBV7-2 combines with J gene TRBJ1-6; D not resolved. The source material was blood, either unsorted or a sorted T cell fraction (not recorded which). The CDR3 nucleotides are TGTGCCAGCAGCTTAGAGAAGATCACTAATTCACCCCTCCACTTT. This codes for CASSLEKITNSPLHF.